The T cell receptor (beta chain) described here comes from a study of T cells in Graves' hyperthyroidism and ophthalmopathy (dated by TCRdb to 2018 to 2020). Broadly, across the study: TCR V-J signatures able to tell the groups apart were searched for in a discovery cohort of 100 patients, of whom 43 had Graves' ophthalmopathy and roughly 59 had stable Graves' hyperthyroidism. Whether ophthalmopathy could be predicted prospectively was tested in an independent validation cohort made up of 18 hyperthyroidism patients plus 17 patients who later progressed to ophthalmopathy. The 85 to 100 discovery patients were randomly split 7:3 into training and test sets. Thyroid tissue and blood T-cell repertoires from six or seven Graves' hyperthyroidism patients were also compared in the study. Following sampling, methimazole starting at 30 mg daily was given to hyperthyroidism patients, and high-dose intravenous methylprednisolone was given to ophthalmopathy patients. The paper reports TCR Vbeta CDR3 sequencing of fewer than 150 peripheral blood samples: around 45 ophthalmopathy, some 80 hyperthyroidism and 17 progressor patients. General conclusions and limits of the study: Sample size was not statistically predetermined, and blinding of investigators to group allocation was not performed. Most expanded thyroid clonotypes (frequency above 0.001) were also detected in blood, suggesting blood repertoires may reflect thyroid immune responses. In cross-validation, a model built on a 13 V-J signature told ophthalmopathy apart from stable hyperthyroidism with 87.88% sensitivity and approximately 81% specificity, and in testing the same model reached 80%/75%. In validation, the model predicted progression to ophthalmopathy a median of roughly six months before onset, with about 67% sensitivity and just under 75% specificity.

A patient counted as having stable Graves' hyperthyroidism if no progression to ophthalmopathy occurred over 18 months of follow-up. Hyperthyroidism patients were newly diagnosed, had a disease duration of under 2 months, and were aged 18 to 65 years. Any patient with an uncontrolled infection, another autoimmune disease, pregnancy or lactation was excluded. Diagnoses were established on the basis of clinical symptoms, serum thyroxine and TRAb, thyroid ultrasound, and orbital computed tomography. Trizol reagent was used to extract total RNA, and RNA quality was then checked on an Agilent 2100 Bioanalyzer. TCR beta CDR3 regions were amplified from RNA transcripts. A first-round RT-PCR of the TCR CDR3 used the HTBI primer set with the Qiagen OneStep RT-PCR kit. The libraries were constructed in a second round of multiplex PCR and then size-selected and purified. The libraries were sequenced on an Illumina HiSeq2000 using paired-end 100 bp reads. The authors' analysis ran thus. SOAPnuke was used to process the raw data, with reads discarded if the reads contained adapters or uncalled bases, had a mean Phred below 15, or lacked an exact constant-primer or identifier match. COPE v1.2.5 was used to merge high-quality paired reads, and clonotypes were defined as unique nucleotide sequences. MiTCR v1.1 was used to align the clonotypes against IMGT TRBV, TRBD and TRBJ reference segments. Only V-J combinations with frequency above 0.0001, covering about 99% of repertoires, were analysed. A TCS score was defined as the ratio between F50 (clonal expansion) and ExV (chaos), using BLOSUM62-based TCRdist between CDR3 peptides within each V-J. Welch's t-statistics and random forest reduced 500 to 650 V-J features to roughly 13, which were used in a naive Bayes classifier (R e1071). TCRdb reprocessing: public reads trimmed at Q25 with fastp, clones called with MiXCR, in-frame beta chains kept. Each entry merges the rows of one CDR3 protein and shows their most common DNA and genes. The authors' filters were not applied to this entry. The sample table contains around 540,000 distinct CDR3 sequences; only one count was recorded for 40% to 55% of them. Nearly 8.5% of the sample lies in the top ten.

Notes on this clonotype: No antigen is known for it. No qualities accompany the bases; no much larger clone lies one base away.

At the junction V is shortened by 4 bases and J by 4 bases; bases outside the gene matches: 6. In the germline V gene, CDR1 corresponds to SQVTM and CDR2 to ANQGSEA. From cysteine to phenylalanine, the CDR3 is 15 amino acids long. The entry retains the CDR3 DNA only, 45 bases that are in frame from base 1. Recombination connected TRBV29-1 to TRBJ2-3; 12 of the junction bases match TRBD1. This receptor was taken from a woman aged 18-35 years with Graves' hyperthyroidism. Donor details come from another sample of the same person, matched by shared clones. Source material: peripheral blood or thyroid tissue (not recorded which). The bases read TGCAGCGTTGGAACCGGGACAGGGGGCGCAGATACGCAGTATTTT. This codes for CSVGTGTGGADTQYF.